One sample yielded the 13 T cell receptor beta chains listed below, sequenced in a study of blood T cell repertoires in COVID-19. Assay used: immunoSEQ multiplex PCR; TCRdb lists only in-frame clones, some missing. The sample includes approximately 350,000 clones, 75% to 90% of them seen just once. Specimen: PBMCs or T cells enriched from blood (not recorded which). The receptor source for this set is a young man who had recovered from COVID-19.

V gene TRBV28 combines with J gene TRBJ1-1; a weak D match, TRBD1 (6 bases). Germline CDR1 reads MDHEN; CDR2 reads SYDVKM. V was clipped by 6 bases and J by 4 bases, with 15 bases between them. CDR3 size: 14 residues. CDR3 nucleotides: TGTGCCAGCAGACCAGGACAGATCTCCACTGAAGCTTTCTTT. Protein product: CASRPGQISTEAFF.

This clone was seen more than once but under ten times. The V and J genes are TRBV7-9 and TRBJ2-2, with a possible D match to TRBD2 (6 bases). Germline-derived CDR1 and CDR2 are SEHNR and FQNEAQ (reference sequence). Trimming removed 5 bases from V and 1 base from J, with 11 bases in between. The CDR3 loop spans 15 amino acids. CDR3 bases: TGTGCCAGCAGCCAGCCCGGGAGGAACACCGGGGAGCTGTTTTTT. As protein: CASSQPGRNTGELFF.

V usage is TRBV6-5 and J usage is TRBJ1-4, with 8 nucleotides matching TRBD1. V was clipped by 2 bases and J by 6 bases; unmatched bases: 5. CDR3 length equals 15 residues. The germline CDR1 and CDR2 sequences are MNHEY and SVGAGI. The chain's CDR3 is CASSYRTGWDEKLFF. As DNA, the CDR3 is TGTGCCAGCAGTTACCGGACAGGGTGGGATGAAAAACTGTTTTTT.

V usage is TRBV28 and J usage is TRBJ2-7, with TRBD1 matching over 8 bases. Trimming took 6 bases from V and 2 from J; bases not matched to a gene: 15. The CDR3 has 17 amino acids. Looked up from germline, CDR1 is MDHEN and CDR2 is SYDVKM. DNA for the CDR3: TGTGCCAGCAGCCCCGGGACAGGCCGCGGTCCGGCCTACGAGCAGTACTTC. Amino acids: CASSPGTGRGPAYEQYF. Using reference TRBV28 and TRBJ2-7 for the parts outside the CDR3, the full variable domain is DVKVTQSSRYLVKRTGEKVFLECVQDMDHENMFWYRQDPGLGLRLIYFSYDVKMKEKGDIPEGYSVSREKKERFSLILESASTNQTSMYLCASSPGTGRGPAYEQYFGPGTRLTVT.

DNA of the CDR3: TGTGCCAGCAGTTTAAACAGGGTTTCAGATACGCAGTATTTT. This translates into CASSLNRVSDTQYF. V usage is TRBV27 and J usage is TRBJ2-3; possible D gene TRBD1, 6 bases. This CDR3 is built from 14 residues. CDR1 and CDR2 from the germline V gene are MNHEY and SMNVEV (reference sequence). V gave up 2 bases and J gave up 4 bases, with 10 bases separating them.

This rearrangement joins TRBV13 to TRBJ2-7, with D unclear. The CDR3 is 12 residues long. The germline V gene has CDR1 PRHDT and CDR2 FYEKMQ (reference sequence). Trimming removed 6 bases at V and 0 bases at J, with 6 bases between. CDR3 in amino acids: CASSRSSYEQYF. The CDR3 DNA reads TGTGCCAGCAGTCGTAGCTCCTACGAGCAGTACTTC.

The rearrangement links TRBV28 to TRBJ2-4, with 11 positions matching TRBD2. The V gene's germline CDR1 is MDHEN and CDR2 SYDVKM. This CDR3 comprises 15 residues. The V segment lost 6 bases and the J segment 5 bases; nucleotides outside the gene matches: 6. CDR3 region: CASSTPGLAENIQYF. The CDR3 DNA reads TGTGCCAGCAGCACCCCGGGACTAGCGGAAAACATTCAGTACTTC.

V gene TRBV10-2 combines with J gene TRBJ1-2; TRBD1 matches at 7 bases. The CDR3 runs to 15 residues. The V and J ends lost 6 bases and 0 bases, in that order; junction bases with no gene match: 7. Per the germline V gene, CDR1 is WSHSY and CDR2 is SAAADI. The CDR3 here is CASRPGQPTNYGYTF. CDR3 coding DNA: TGCGCCAGCAGACCGGGACAGCCAACTAACTATGGCTACACCTTC.

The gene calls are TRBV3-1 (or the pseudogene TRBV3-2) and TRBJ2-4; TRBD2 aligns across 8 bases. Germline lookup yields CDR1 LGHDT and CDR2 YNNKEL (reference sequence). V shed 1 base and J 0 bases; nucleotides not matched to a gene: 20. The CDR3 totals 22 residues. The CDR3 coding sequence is TGTGCCAGCAGCCAAGCCAAAACTCCTCTAACCCAGCGGGAGCTAGCCAAAAACATTCAGTACTTC. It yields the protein CASSQAKTPLTQRELAKNIQYF.

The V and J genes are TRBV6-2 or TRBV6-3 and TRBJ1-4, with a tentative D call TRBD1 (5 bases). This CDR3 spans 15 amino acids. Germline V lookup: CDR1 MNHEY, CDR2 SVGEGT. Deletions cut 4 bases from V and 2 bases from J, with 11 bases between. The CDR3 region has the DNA TGTGCCAGCAGTTCCCCAGGGATGACTAATGAAAAACTGTTTTTT. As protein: CASSSPGMTNEKLFF.

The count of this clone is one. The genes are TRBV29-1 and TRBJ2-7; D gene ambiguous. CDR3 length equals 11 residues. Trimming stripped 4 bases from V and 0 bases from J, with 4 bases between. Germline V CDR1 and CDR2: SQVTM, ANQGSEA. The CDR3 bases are TGCAGCGTTGCCCTCTCCTACGAGCAGTACTTC. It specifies CSVALSYEQYF.

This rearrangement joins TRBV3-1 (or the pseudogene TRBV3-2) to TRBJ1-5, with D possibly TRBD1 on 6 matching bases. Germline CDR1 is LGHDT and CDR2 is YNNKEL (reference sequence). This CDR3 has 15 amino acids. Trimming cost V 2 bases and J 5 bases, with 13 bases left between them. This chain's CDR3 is CASSQKRDIDQPQHF. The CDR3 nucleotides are TGTGCCAGCAGCCAAAAAAGGGACATAGATCAGCCCCAGCATTTT.

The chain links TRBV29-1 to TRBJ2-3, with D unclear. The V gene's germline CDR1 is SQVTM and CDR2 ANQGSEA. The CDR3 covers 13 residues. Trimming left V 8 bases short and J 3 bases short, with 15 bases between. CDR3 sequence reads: CSNRVQNTDTQYF. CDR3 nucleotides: TGCAGCAACCGGGTCCAGAATACAGATACGCAGTATTTT.